The clone carrying this T cell receptor beta chain was observed at least ten times. Its antigen is not identified. With a duration under 2 months, the hyperthyroidism was newly diagnosed in patients aged 18 to 65. Amplification yielded TCR beta CDR3 regions, with RNA transcripts as the source. TCR CDR3 regions were first amplified by RT-PCR with HTBI primers. MiXCR was run by TCRdb on the multiplex PCR reads, yielding one entry per CDR3 protein. The data hold hundreds of thousands of distinct CDR3 sequences, with around 15% observed a single time. These data are taken from a study of T cells in Graves' hyperthyroidism and ophthalmopathy. Germline values: CDR1 SGHAT, CDR2 FQNNGV. The CDR3 has 14 residues. J gave up 4 bases and V 3 bases, and 6 bases lay outside the gene matches. Findings and caveats of the study: From stable hyperthyroidism, ophthalmopathy was set apart by a 13 V-J model.

The sample consisted of blood. The V call is TRBV11-2, the J call TRBJ2-7; 7 positions agree with TRBD2. The origin of this receptor is a woman aged 18 to 35 with Graves' hyperthyroidism. DNA for the CDR3: TGTGCCAGCAGCTTGGGAGGGCCGCGGTACGAGCAGTACTTC. Its translation is CASSLGGPRYEQYF.